The clone carrying this T cell receptor beta chain has a handful of counts. As to time point: after dendritic cell vaccination, including at tumor progression/relapse. The CDR3 sequence is 13 residues long. V shed 5 bases, J shed 10 bases, and the junction held 3 bases outside the gene matches. Germline CDR1 is SEHNR and CDR2 is FQNEAQ (reference sequence). The sample originates from a study of glioma-infiltrating T cells after dendritic cell vaccination. The wider study: Glioblastoma patients came from Phase I and II dendritic cell vaccination trials.

Up to about 2 ug genomic DNA was used for TCRB CDR3 amplification. Clones were sequenced by immunoSEQ multiplex PCR, and TCRdb holds only the in-frame ones, with some missing. This repertoire shows about 94,000 clones, around 80% found once; its top ten account for 4.5% to 5.5%. The sample consisted of blood, taken after dendritic cell vaccination. The source of this sequence is a human donor with glioblastoma. This rearrangement joins TRBV7-9 to TRBJ2-1; 12 nucleotides line up with TRBD2. In DNA, the CDR3 is TGTGCCAGCAGCCGGACTAGCGGGAACGAGCAGTTCTTC. Translation gives CASSRTSGNEQFF.